This TCR beta chain stems from a study of cytomegalovirus exposure and HLA in healthy donors. 60 Vbeta and 13 Jbeta primers were used in PCR. Method: immunoSEQ multiplex PCR; TCRdb's copy keeps in-frame clones and lacks some. The sample records some 57,000 clones, 70% to 75% being singletons. Study-level findings and limits: Analyses of presence and absence presupposed an approximately uniform sequencing depth across donors.

With regard to this clone: Its cognate antigen is unknown.

The germline V gene encodes CDR1 LNHDA and CDR2 SQIVND (reference sequence). The CDR3 consists of 12 residues. V was clipped by 4 bases and J by 10 bases, with 13 bases between them. Material for sequencing was PBMCs. This TCR derives from a woman in her 30s in good health and CMV-seronegative. V is TRBV19 and J is TRBJ2-5, with D possibly matching TRBD2 (6 bases). The CDR3 protein is CASSNPPGDQYF. The CDR3 nucleotides are TGTGCCAGTAGTAACCCGCCGGGAGACCAGTACTTC.